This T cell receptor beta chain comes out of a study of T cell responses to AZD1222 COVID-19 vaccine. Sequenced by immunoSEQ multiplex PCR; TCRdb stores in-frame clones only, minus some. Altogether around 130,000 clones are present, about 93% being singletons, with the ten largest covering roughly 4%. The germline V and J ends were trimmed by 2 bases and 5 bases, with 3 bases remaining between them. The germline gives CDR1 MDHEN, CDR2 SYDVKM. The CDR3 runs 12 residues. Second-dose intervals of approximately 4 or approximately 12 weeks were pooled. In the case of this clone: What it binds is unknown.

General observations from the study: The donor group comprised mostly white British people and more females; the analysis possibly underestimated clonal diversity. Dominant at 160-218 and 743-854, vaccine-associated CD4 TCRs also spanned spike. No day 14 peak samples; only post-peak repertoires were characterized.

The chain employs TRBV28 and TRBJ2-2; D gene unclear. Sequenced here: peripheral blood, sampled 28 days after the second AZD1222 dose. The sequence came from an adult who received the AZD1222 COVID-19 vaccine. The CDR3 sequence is CASSLRTGELFF. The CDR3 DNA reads TGTGCCAGCAGTTTAAGGACCGGGGAGCTGTTTTTT.